The 25 T cell receptor beta chains given below trace back to one sample, sequenced in a study of cytomegalovirus exposure and HLA in healthy donors. The data were produced by immunoSEQ multiplex PCR, yet TCRdb's version contains in-frame clones alone and is incomplete. The sample has roughly 190,000 clones, around nine tenths seen once. Sequencing used PBMCs. These receptors came from a young man in good health and CMV-seropositive.

The chain is built from TRBV6-1 and TRBJ2-7; D is ambiguous. CDR1 is MNHNS and CDR2 is SASEGT in the germline V gene. There are 14 residues in the CDR3. V was cut by 2 bases and J by 2 bases, with 10 bases left in between. The CDR3 reads CASSERVLPYEQYF. The CDR3 DNA follows: TGTGCCAGCAGTGAACGGGTACTACCCTACGAGCAGTACTTC.

The rearrangement joins TRBV4-2 to TRBJ1-5; D remains unclear. This CDR3 region has 16 residues. V shed 4 bases and J shed 3 bases, with 16 bases lying between them. Per the germline V gene, CDR1 is LGHNA and CDR2 is YNFKEQ. The CDR3 coding sequence is TGTGCCAGCAGCCCGCCTAGCGGGTTATTCAATCAGCCCCAGCATTTT. It yields the protein CASSPPSGLFNQPQHF.

The V call is TRBV6-8, the J call TRBJ1-6, with 7 bases fitting TRBD1. The J segment lost 0 bases and the V segment lost 6 bases, leaving 8 bases of the junction unmatched. The CDR3 is 17 residues long. Per germline, CDR1 MNHGY and CDR2 SAAAGT. CDR3 protein: CASRGGQSSSYNSPLHF. The CDR3 region has the DNA TGTGCCAGCAGGGGGGGACAGTCGAGCTCCTATAATTCACCCCTCCACTTT.

This chain connects TRBV7-2 to TRBJ1-5, with a tentative D call TRBD1 (5 bases). The CDR3 extends over 16 amino acids. The V end lost 3 bases, the J end lost 3 bases, and 15 bases lay between the germline ends. Germline CDR1 SGHTA, CDR2 FQGNSA. CDR3 coding DNA: TGTGCCAGCAGCTTTGGGACGCAGAACCCCAATCAGCCCCAGCATTTT. Its protein is CASSFGTQNPNQPQHF.

J is TRBJ2-7 and V is TRBV4-1; 7 bases agree with TRBD1. The germline V gene has CDR1 MGHRA and CDR2 YSYEKL. This CDR3 has 16 residues. V lost 0 bases to trimming and J lost 2 bases; unmatched junction nucleotides: 7. The CDR3 DNA follows: TGCGCCAGCAGCCAAGAAACAGGGACAGACACCTACGAGCAGTACTTC. Its protein is CASSQETGTDTYEQYF.

V gene TRBV5-6 combines with J gene TRBJ2-7; the D gene is possibly TRBD2 (5 bases). The CDR3 length is 14 residues. Germline V gene data show CDR1 as SGHDT and CDR2 as YYEEEE. V lost 1 base and J lost 6, with 14 bases in between. The CDR3: CASSLYRDRSEQYF. CDR3 DNA: TGTGCCAGCAGCTTGTATCGGGATCGGTCCGAGCAGTACTTC.

The chain carries TRBV11-3 and TRBJ1-6; D is undetermined. This CDR3 contains 14 residues. V gave up 1 base and J gave up 8 bases, with 9 bases separating them. The germline gives CDR1 SGHNT, CDR2 YENEEA. CDR3 sequence: CASSLGRWDSPLHF. In DNA form, the CDR3 reads TGTGCCAGCAGCTTAGGCAGGTGGGATTCACCCCTCCACTTT.

The V and J genes are TRBV11-1 and TRBJ2-1; tentative D call: TRBD1 (5 bases). Germline V gene lookup returns CDR1 SGHAT and CDR2 FQDESV (reference sequence). Trimming left V 1 base short and J 0 bases short, with 7 bases between. The CDR3 contains 15 residues. The CDR3 DNA reads as TGTGCCAGCAGCTTAGATAGGGGCTCCTACAATGAGCAGTTCTTC. Its protein is CASSLDRGSYNEQFF.

The genes are TRBV2 and TRBJ2-5, with D unclear. Germline CDR1 is SNHLY and CDR2 is FYNNEI. V was trimmed by 7 bases and J by 2 bases, leaving 17 bases between them. The CDR3 loop spans 15 amino acids. In DNA form, the CDR3 reads TGTGCCAGCACAAAGGAAGGGTTGGGTCAAGAGACCCAGTACTTC. Protein: CASTKEGLGQETQYF.

This chain connects TRBV5-1 to TRBJ1-1; no firm D call. This CDR3 has 14 residues. Looked up from germline, CDR1 is SGHRS and CDR2 is YFSETQ. V lost 3 bases and J 5 bases, leaving 14 bases between the germline ends. The CDR3 loop reads CASSWGGPGTEAFF. The CDR3 DNA reads TGCGCCAGCAGCTGGGGAGGGCCGGGGACTGAAGCTTTCTTT.

The chain employs TRBV10-3 and TRBJ1-1, with D possibly matching TRBD1 (5 bases). The V and J ends lost 0 bases and 9 bases respectively, with 8 bases between them. Germline CDR1 reads ENHRY; CDR2 reads SYGVKD. The CDR3 is 12 residues long. CDR3 amino acids: CAISESTAQAFF. The CDR3 region has the DNA TGTGCCATCAGTGAGTCGACAGCCCAAGCTTTCTTT.

This clone was observed a handful of times. This chain joins TRBV5-4 and TRBJ1-6, with a weak D call TRBD1 (6 bases). The germline V gene has CDR1 SGHNT and CDR2 YYREEE (reference sequence). The CDR3 is 14 amino acids. V lost 0 bases, J lost 8 bases, and 9 bases lay in between. The CDR3 DNA follows: TGTGCCAGCAGCTTGGGGGGGGCTTATTCACCCCTCCACTTT. It yields the protein CASSLGGAYSPLHF. Full variable domain (rest looked up from reference TRBV5-4 and TRBJ1-6): ETGVTQSPTHLIKTRGQQVTLRCSSQSGHNTVSWYQQALGQGPQFIFQYYREEENGRGNFPPRFSGLQFPNYSSELNVNALELDDSALYLCASSLGGAYSPLHFGNGTRLTVT.

The chain is built from TRBV6-5 and TRBJ2-5; D may be TRBD2 (7 bases). The V end was cut by 2 bases, the J end by 4 bases, with 11 bases between. Germline values: CDR1 MNHEY, CDR2 SVGAGI. The CDR3 sequence is 14 residues long. The CDR3 region is CASSYRGAGETQYF. CDR3 nucleotides: TGTGCCAGCAGTTACCGGGGGGCGGGAGAGACCCAGTACTTC.

This clone was observed a few times. This chain uses TRBV7-9 with TRBJ1-1; D gene ambiguous. V dropped 1 base and J dropped 1 base, with 7 bases sitting between them. Per the germline V gene, CDR1 is SEHNR and CDR2 is FQNEAQ (reference sequence). This CDR3 region has 14 residues. CDR3 amino acids: CASSLGGPNTEAFF. In DNA form, the CDR3 reads TGTGCCAGCAGCTTAGGCGGTCCGAACACTGAAGCTTTCTTT.

The rearrangement uses TRBV27 and TRBJ2-2; TRBD1 matches at 8 bases. This CDR3 comprises 15 residues. V shed 2 bases and J 8 bases; nucleotides not matched to a gene: 7. The germline V gene encodes CDR1 MNHEY and CDR2 SMNVEV (reference sequence). The CDR3, as DNA: TGTGCCAGCAGTTTAGGGACAGGTCCGGTGGGGGAGCTGTTTTTT. Translating gives CASSLGTGPVGELFF.

The gene calls are TRBV5-1 and TRBJ1-1; 7 bases fit TRBD1. J lost 2 bases, V lost 0 bases, and 13 bases had no gene match. The CDR3 is made up of 18 amino acids. Germline CDR1 reads SGHRS; CDR2 reads YFSETQ. CDR3 region: CASSLAGTASNLNTEAFF. In nucleotides, the CDR3 is TGCGCCAGCAGCTTGGCCGGGACAGCCAGCAACCTTAACACTGAAGCTTTCTTT.

This clone was seen more than once but under ten times. The chain carries TRBV19 and TRBJ1-6, with 8 bases identical to TRBD1. Losses at the gene ends were 5 bases for V and 9 bases for J; bases not matched to a gene: 12. Germline V gene data show CDR1 as LNHDA and CDR2 as SQIVND (reference sequence). This CDR3 is built from 16 residues. The CDR3 protein is CASSPPLRDRGSPLHF. CDR3 nucleotides: TGTGCCAGTAGTCCCCCGCTACGAGACAGGGGTTCACCCCTCCACTTT.

The chain links TRBV30 to TRBJ1-1; 9 bases match TRBD1. The junction had 10 bases not matched to a gene; V was cut back by 3 bases and J by 5 bases. The CDR3 spans 15 residues. Germline loops: CDR1 GTSNPN, CDR2 SVGIG (reference sequence). This CDR3 is CAWRIGTGRWTEAFF. CDR3 in DNA: TGTGCCTGGAGAATCGGGACAGGGCGTTGGACTGAAGCTTTCTTT.

The V and J genes are TRBV30 and TRBJ1-1, with D perhaps TRBD1 (5 bases). Trimming pared 5 bases from V and 0 bases from J, leaving 16 bases between. CDR3 length: 15 amino acids. The germline CDR1 and CDR2 sequences are GTSNPN and SVGIG (reference sequence). The CDR3 is CAWDQGPLLNTEAFF. CDR3 coding DNA: TGTGCCTGGGACCAGGGCCCGCTCCTGAACACTGAAGCTTTCTTT.

The chain has TRBV7-2 and TRBJ2-7; D may be TRBD1 (6 bases). Germline V CDR1 and CDR2: SGHTA, FQGNSA. The V end lost 1 base, the J end lost 8 bases, and 21 bases lay between the germline ends. CDR3 length: 16 amino acids. The CDR3 DNA reads TGTGCCAGCAGCTTAGGGACAGAGTGGAGCCGTTTTCAGCAGTACTTC. Translation gives CASSLGTEWSRFQQYF.

The chain carries TRBV2 and TRBJ2-6; D call uncertain. V was shortened by 8 bases and J by 1 base, with 9 bases between the two germline ends. The germline V gene encodes CDR1 SNHLY and CDR2 FYNNEI. The CDR3 is 14 amino acids. This CDR3 reads CASHTESGANVLTF. Here the CDR3 DNA reads TGTGCCAGCCATACAGAATCTGGGGCCAACGTCCTGACTTTC.

The chain couples TRBV5-1 to TRBJ2-7; perhaps D is TRBD1 or TRBD2 (6 bases each). CDR3 length equals 16 residues. Trimming removed 4 bases from V and 0 bases from J, with 17 bases in between. Germline values: CDR1 SGHRS, CDR2 YFSETQ. The CDR3 here is CASSRSGVGSSYEQYF. The CDR3 DNA follows: TGCGCCAGCAGCAGGTCAGGGGTCGGGAGCTCCTACGAGCAGTACTTC.

V gene TRBV6-5 combines with J gene TRBJ2-3; D is perhaps TRBD1 or TRBD2 (5 bases each). The CDR3 runs to 13 residues. Trimming took 0 bases from V and 6 from J, leaving 7 bases between them. Germline V CDR1 and CDR2: MNHEY, SVGAGI. The CDR3 region has the DNA TGTGCCAGCAGTTACTCATGGGGGGATACGCAGTATTTT. Residues: CASSYSWGDTQYF.

The rearrangement links TRBV14 to TRBJ1-4; a weak D match, TRBD1 (6 bases). Trimming shortened V by 4 bases and J by 5 bases, and 17 bases separated the two germline ends. In germline, CDR1 is SGHDN, CDR2 FVKESK. This CDR3 has 16 residues. In DNA form, the CDR3 reads TGTGCCAGCAGCCTCCAACCGGGACATCGAAATGAAAAACTGTTTTTT. This encodes CASSLQPGHRNEKLFF. The variable domain in full, completed from reference TRBV14 and TRBJ1-4, reads EAGVTQFPSHSVIEKGQTVTLRCDPISGHDNLYWYRRVMGKEIKFLLHFVKESKQDESGMPNNRFLAERTGGTYSTLKVQPAELEDSGVYFCASSLQPGHRNEKLFFGSGTQLSVL.

The rearrangement joins TRBV6-6 to TRBJ1-5; perhaps TRBD1 as D (6 bases). The CDR3 sequence is 16 residues long. V lost 7 bases to trimming and J lost 1 base, with 17 bases between them. The germline gives CDR1 MNHNY, CDR2 SVGAGI (reference sequence). DNA for the CDR3: TGTGCCAGCACCCTCCTAGGAGGGGGGAGCAATCAGCCCCAGCATTTT. It codes for CASTLLGGGSNQPQHF.